This T cell receptor (beta chain) came from a study of STAT5B mutations in CD4+ large granular lymphocyte leukemia. Original analysis: The detection floor for productive clonotype frequency was 2.59 x 10-5. The repertoire was sequenced with immunoSEQ multiplex PCR; TCRdb's copy has only in-frame clones and lacks some. From that table come the V and J calls and clone size; the DNA was used to work out D and trimming. The sample lists 37,000 or so clones, roughly 85% occurring once. Germline V lookup: CDR1 MNHNY, CDR2 SVGAGI (reference sequence). The CDR3 runs to 15 residues. A note on this clone: One end of the junction is discordant with germline, which a read error may explain.

This clonotype originated in a human donor in good health. Source material: CD4+ T cells from blood buffy coats. The chain recombines TRBV6-6 with TRBJ2-1; the match to TRBD2 covers 12 bases. CDR3 residues: CASSPTSGSGDEQLF. Written as DNA, the CDR3 is TGTGCCAGCAGTCCGACTAGCGGGAGCGGGGATGAGCAGCTCTTC.